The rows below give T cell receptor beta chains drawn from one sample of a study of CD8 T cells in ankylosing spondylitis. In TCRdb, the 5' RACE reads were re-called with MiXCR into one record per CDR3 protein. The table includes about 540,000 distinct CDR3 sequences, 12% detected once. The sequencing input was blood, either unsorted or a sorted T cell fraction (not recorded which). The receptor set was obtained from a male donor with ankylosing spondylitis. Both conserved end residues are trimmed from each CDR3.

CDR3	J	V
ATAGRNTGELF	TRBJ2-2	TRBV15
SARRGSGDTQY	TRBJ2-3	TRBV20-1
ATSEPGQGARPGELF	TRBJ2-2	TRBV24-1
ASSLVWRNTDTQY	TRBJ2-3	TRBV7-2
ATSGLAVDNEQF	TRBJ2-1	TRBV10-2
ASSSYTGGSNQPQH	TRBJ1-5	TRBV6-5
ASSLESASTDTQY	TRBJ2-3	TRBV5-1
SARGQSYEQY	TRBJ2-7	TRBV20-1
SARLAARGDTQY	TRBJ2-3	TRBV29-1
ASSRISGRSAGELF	TRBJ2-2	TRBV5-1
SVHGVKAF	TRBJ1-1	TRBV29-1
ASSSGTRGIREQF	TRBJ2-1	TRBV6-2/TRBV6-3
ASSGSGQPYNEQF	TRBJ2-1	TRBV19
ASSFPGPLGNEQF	TRBJ2-1	TRBV7-8
SARDQLAGEQF	TRBJ2-1	TRBV20-1
ASSPRPPTEAF	TRBJ1-1	TRBV5-8
ASSLWHYQETQY	TRBJ2-5	TRBV7-8
ASSMGDGTSGYT	TRBJ1-2	TRBV5-1
ATSDFARDTGELF	TRBJ2-2	TRBV24-1
AGSQGYAGGYT	TRBJ1-2	TRBV2
SVAGGRGTDTQY	TRBJ2-3	TRBV20-1
AASSFQDSYNEQF	TRBJ2-1	TRBV15
ASSLGDRAFRETQY	TRBJ2-5	TRBV11-2
SARDLATISGNTIY	TRBJ1-3	TRBV20-1
ASSQVPHGEGTDTQY	TRBJ2-3	TRBV4-1
SASGNSYNEQF	TRBJ2-1	TRBV20-1
ASSPGGYVTQY	TRBJ2-5	TRBV5-1
ASSLDTGVYGYT	TRBJ1-2	TRBV5-1
ASSHRDQPQH	TRBJ1-5	TRBV3-1
SARVPSYNEQF	TRBJ2-1	TRBV20-1
ASSTDSLYGYT	TRBJ1-2	TRBV6-1
ASRDPGEYNEQF	TRBJ2-1	TRBV25-1
ASSLKGAGGGTGELF	TRBJ2-2	TRBV7-2
ASSPQGLADFYNEQF	TRBJ2-1	TRBV4-1
ASSHGQGHQPQH	TRBJ1-5	TRBV3-1
SASRVNEQF	TRBJ2-1	TRBV20-1
ASSQVGGRGTEAF	TRBJ1-1	TRBV4-2
ASSLGGGPLSYNEQF	TRBJ2-1	TRBV5-6
ASSTDSATIYT	TRBJ1-2	TRBV7-9
ASRFSSGAYNEQF	TRBJ2-1	TRBV2
ASSGAELAKNIQY	TRBJ2-4	TRBV4-2
ASSHNRGANTEAF	TRBJ1-1	TRBV4-2
ASSPGSIGDTQY	TRBJ2-3	TRBV5-6
AIRQNNSPLH	TRBJ1-6	TRBV10-3
ASSPYRAGPAGVGAF	TRBJ1-1	TRBV4-1
ASTRGPGTEAF	TRBJ1-1	TRBV2
ASSQGLTASGTDTQY	TRBJ2-3	TRBV4-1
ASSRLAGVGETQY	TRBJ2-5	TRBV3-1
ASSPLRHLQETQY	TRBJ2-5	TRBV4-2
ASSEGFQDREGNTIY	TRBJ1-3	TRBV25-1
ASRERTGNHEQY	TRBJ2-7	TRBV2
ATSRDRQDTQY	TRBJ2-3	TRBV15
ASSFRGKNYGYT	TRBJ1-2	TRBV28
ASRLAGGPSTGELF	TRBJ2-2	TRBV5-1
ASSLSAPSGRVADTQY	TRBJ2-3	TRBV5-1